Sequencing of this T cell receptor beta chain was carried out in a study of regulatory T cells in long-lasting Graves disease. Germline V gives CDR1 SGHTA, CDR2 FQGNSA. The CDR3 loop spans 15 amino acids. Trimming removed 0 bases from V and 7 bases from J, with 14 bases in between. This sample's time point: newly diagnosed GD, antithyroid drugs for less than 3 months. RNA isolated from PBMCs was used to make the TCR library. Staff took about 10 milliliters of peripheral blood and put it into EDTA tubes. Both iRepertoire HTBI primers and Arm-PCR of CDR3 regions were used to build the TCR beta libraries. TCRdb re-called the multiplex PCR reads through MiXCR, storing one row per CDR3 protein. The sample lists around 500,000 distinct CDR3 sequences; roughly 13% were seen once. This clonotype came up many times. The same specimen was also included in a second study, on T cells in Graves' hyperthyroidism and ophthalmopathy. That paper states: The model identified upcoming ophthalmopathy a median roughly 6.5 months ahead of onset.

The chain joins TRBV7-2 to TRBJ2-3, with D possibly matching TRBD2 (6 bases). This clonotype was sampled from a man younger than 45 with Graves disease. The sequencing used peripheral blood mononuclear cells (PBMCs), collected at new diagnosis, from a patient treated with antithyroid drugs. CDR3: CASSLARSGGHTQYF. CDR3 nucleotides: TGTGCCAGCAGCTTAGCGCGTAGCGGCGGCCATACGCAGTATTTT. The whole variable domain, filled in from reference TRBV7-2 and TRBJ2-3, reads GAGVSQSPSNKVTEKGKDVELRCDPISGHTALYWYRQSLGQGLEFLIYFQGNSAPDKSGLPSDRFSAERTGGSVSTLTIQRTQQEDSAVYLCASSLARSGGHTQYFGPGTRLTVL.